This TCR beta chain was documented in a study of T-cell reconstitution after alpha-beta-depleted transplantation in children. The CDR3 runs 17 residues. V trimming: 5 bases; J trimming: 3 bases; junction bases outside the gene matches: 8. Germline CDR1 and CDR2: MNHEY and SMNVEV (reference sequence). Unique molecular identifiers were used to barcode this TCRbeta library. TCRdb reprocessed the PCR reads with MiXCR, giving one entry per CDR3 protein. The table has around 90,000 distinct CDR3 sequences, roughly a sixth seen once. Sequenced material: PBMCs, mostly from graft donor cells, taken 180 days after TCRalphabeta/CD19-depleted stem cell transplant. The V and J genes are TRBV27 and TRBJ2-5; 14 bases map to TRBD2. The origin of this receptor is a male patient between 2 and 10 years old who had a stem cell transplant for acute lymphoblastic leukemia, so the T cells may come from the graft donor. The CDR3 DNA follows: TGTGCCAGCAGTCCTTGGACTAGCGGGGGGCCAGAAGAGACCCAGTACTTC. Protein sequence: CASSPWTSGGPEETQYF.